Below, 31 T cell receptor beta chains from the same sample are listed, as sequenced in a study of shared clonotypes between healthy human individuals. The protocol was immunoSEQ multiplex PCR, while the TCRdb copy is restricted to in-frame clones and leaves out a portion. The sample holds millions of clones; 95% are singletons and the top ten take 0.13%. The specimen was naive CD4+ T cells sorted from blood. The subset denotes: CD45RA+ positively selected. The source is a man between 18 and 35 years old in good health.

J is TRBJ2-7 and V is TRBV29-1, with a tentative D call TRBD1 (6 bases). In germline, CDR1 is SQVTM, CDR2 ANQGSEA. The V and J ends lost 6 bases and 4 bases respectively, with 10 bases between them. The CDR3 extends over 11 amino acids. CDR3 in DNA: TGCAGCGTAGAGACAGGTTACGAGCAGTACTTC. Residues: CSVETGYEQYF.

This chain links TRBV6-1 with TRBJ1-2; unclear D gene. The V gene lost 0 bases and the J gene lost 4 bases, with 12 bases spanning the gap. The germline V gene encodes CDR1 MNHNS and CDR2 SASEGT. The CDR3 contains 15 residues. In DNA form, the CDR3 reads TGTGCCAGCAGTGAAGCCGGCCCCATGCCCTATGGCTACACCTTC. Amino acid sequence: CASSEAGPMPYGYTF.

J is TRBJ1-2 and V is TRBV7-2, with D unresolved. V lost 0 bases and J lost 12, with 17 bases in between. The CDR3 runs to 14 residues. Germline V gene sequence: CDR1 SGHTA, CDR2 FQGNSA. The CDR3: CASSLAVDHQRNTF. Here the CDR3 DNA reads TGTGCCAGCAGCTTAGCTGTAGACCATCAACGGAACACCTTC.

V gene TRBV5-1 combines with J gene TRBJ2-4; D not certain. With 4 bases removed from V and 3 bases from J, the gap between germline ends came to 14 bases. CDR1 and CDR2 from the germline V gene are SGHRS and YFSETQ. The CDR3 is 15 residues long. The CDR3 sequence: CASSPDGVGKNIQYF. The CDR3 bases are TGCGCCAGCAGCCCGGATGGGGTAGGCAAAAACATTCAGTACTTC.

This rearrangement joins TRBV5-1 to TRBJ1-1; D is possibly TRBD1 (5 bases). The V end lost 0 bases, the J end lost 3 bases, and 12 bases lay between the germline ends. This CDR3 region has 15 residues. CDR1 SGHRS and CDR2 YFSETQ come from the germline V gene. CDR3 sequence (DNA): TGCGCCAGCAGCTTGGGGGACGCCGCAGACACTGAAGCTTTCTTT. Its translation: CASSLGDAADTEAFF.

The chain uses TRBV2 and TRBJ2-5, with TRBD1 as a possible D gene (5 bases). Germline CDR1 and CDR2: SNHLY and FYNNEI. Trimming removed 8 bases at V and 1 base at J, with 8 bases between. The CDR3 sequence is 12 residues long. As DNA, the CDR3 is TGTGCCAGCGACAGATTCCAAGAGACCCAGTACTTC. Amino acid sequence: CASDRFQETQYF.

This chain joins TRBV11-2 and TRBJ1-2; unclear D gene. V lost 0 bases to trimming and J lost 4 bases, with 12 bases between them. The CDR3 runs to 15 residues. CDR1 is SGHAT and CDR2 is FQNNGV in the germline V gene. The CDR3 bases are TGTGCCAGCAGCTTAGATAATGTAGGATCCTATGGCTACACCTTC. Its protein is CASSLDNVGSYGYTF.

The chain has TRBV27 and TRBJ2-3; 12 positions match TRBD2. The V gene end was trimmed by 6 bases and the J gene end by 0 bases; junction bases not matched to a gene: 10. CDR3 length equals 18 residues. CDR1 is MNHEY and CDR2 is SMNVEV in the germline V gene (reference sequence). The CDR3 DNA sequence: TGTGCCAGCAGGCCGTTAAAGGGGACTAGCGGGAGCACAGATACGCAGTATTTT. As protein: CASRPLKGTSGSTDTQYF.

V is TRBV27 and J is TRBJ2-7; D possibly corresponds to TRBD1 (5 bases). Trimming removed 6 bases from V and 0 bases from J, with 15 bases in between. Germline V lookup: CDR1 MNHEY, CDR2 SMNVEV (reference sequence). The CDR3 length is 15 residues. Here the CDR3 DNA reads TGTGCCAGCAGGCCTCGGACACTGACCTCCTACGAGCAGTACTTC. Protein: CASRPRTLTSYEQYF.

The rearrangement uses TRBV15 and TRBJ2-7; 7 positions match TRBD1. The CDR3 totals 15 residues. The V gene end was trimmed by 4 bases and the J gene end by 0 bases; junction bases not matched to a gene: 6. Germline V gives CDR1 LNHNV, CDR2 YYDKDF (reference sequence). The chain's CDR3 is CATSNPDRASYEQYF. CDR3 DNA: TGTGCCACCAGCAATCCCGACAGGGCCTCCTACGAGCAGTACTTC.

V usage is TRBV6-1 and J usage is TRBJ1-1, with D possibly being TRBD1 (6 bases). Germline loops: CDR1 MNHNS, CDR2 SASEGT. V was shortened by 6 bases and J by 5 bases, with 7 bases between the two germline ends. The CDR3 is 11 residues long. CDR3 amino acids: CASRQGTEAFF. CDR3 sequence (DNA): TGTGCCAGCAGACAGGGAACTGAAGCTTTCTTT.

The CDR3 DNA follows: TGTGCCAGCAGTGAATTTACAGGGGGCACATACGAGCAGTACTTC. Its protein is CASSEFTGGTYEQYF. The chain links TRBV25-1 to TRBJ2-7; 9 nucleotides match TRBD1. Per germline, CDR1 MGHDK and CDR2 SYGVNS. J gave up 4 bases and V 1 base, and 5 bases lay outside the gene matches. The length of the CDR3 is 15 residues.

The chain carries TRBV30 and TRBJ1-2; TRBD1 agrees at 11 bases. Germline V gene data show CDR1 as GTSNPN and CDR2 as SVGIG (reference sequence). CDR3 length: 15 amino acids. The V gene end was trimmed by 2 bases and the J gene end by 8 bases; junction bases not matched to a gene: 10. This CDR3 reads CAWSSGTGGLGGYTF. DNA of the CDR3: TGTGCCTGGAGTTCCGGGACAGGGGGACTTGGAGGCTACACCTTC.

The chain uses TRBV5-1 and TRBJ2-7; possible D gene TRBD1, 5 bases. The V gene lost 6 bases and the J gene lost 2 bases, with 15 bases spanning the gap. The CDR3 totals 14 residues. Germline assignment: CDR1 SGHRS and CDR2 YFSETQ. The DNA of the CDR3 is TGCGCCAGCACCTCTCAGGGTTCCGCCTACGAGCAGTACTTC. Residues: CASTSQGSAYEQYF. The full variable domain, completed using reference TRBV5-1 and TRBJ2-7, is KAGVTQTPRYLIKTRGQQVTLSCSPISGHRSVSWYQQTPGQGLQFLFEYFSETQRNKGNFPGRFSGRQFSNSRSEMNVSTLELGDSALYLCASTSQGSAYEQYFGPGTRLTVT.

The chain has TRBV2 and TRBJ2-7; TRBD1 might be the D (5 bases). There are 14 residues in the CDR3. Germline V gene lookup returns CDR1 SNHLY and CDR2 FYNNEI. The V and J ends lost 8 bases and 3 bases respectively, with 17 bases between them. The CDR3 DNA is TGTGCCAGCGGAAGGGGCAGGGCTTACTACGAGCAGTACTTC. This sequence encodes CASGRGRAYYEQYF.

The chain uses TRBV19 and TRBJ1-5; no clear D. The CDR3 is 13 amino acids. Germline V lookup: CDR1 LNHDA, CDR2 SQIVND (reference sequence). V lost 3 bases and J lost 5, with 8 bases in between. For the CDR3, the DNA is TGTGCCAGTAGTATGGAACGGGATCAGCCCCAGCATTTT. This encodes CASSMERDQPQHF.

This clone was seen only a few times. The chain links TRBV10-3 to TRBJ1-6, with a tentative D call TRBD1 (6 bases). The germline V and J ends were trimmed by 8 bases and 9 bases, with 11 bases remaining between them. The V gene's germline CDR1 is ENHRY and CDR2 SYGVKD. This CDR3 is built from 12 residues. The CDR3 region is CAIPQGTSPLHF. The CDR3 coding sequence is TGTGCCATCCCCCAGGGGACTTCACCCCTCCACTTT.

The sample holds a few counts of this clone. The chain combines TRBV21-1 with TRBJ1-5; the table's D call, TRBD1, was not checked against the DNA. TRBV21-1 is a documented pseudogene. The CDR3 has 15 amino acids. CDR3 amino acids: CASSKGRTDNQPQHF. The CDR3 DNA is TGTGCCAGCAGCAAAGGTAGGACAGACAATCAGCCCCAGCATTTT.

The V gene is TRBV10-3, the J gene TRBJ1-5; D may be TRBD1 (5 bases). Deletions cut 6 bases from V and 1 base from J, with 16 bases between. CDR3 length: 16 amino acids. Germline V lookup: CDR1 ENHRY, CDR2 SYGVKD. The CDR3 here is CAIRDKTRLSNQPQHF. CDR3 nucleotides: TGTGCCATCAGGGACAAGACCCGCTTAAGCAATCAGCCCCAGCATTTT.

The chain recombines TRBV2 with TRBJ1-2; maybe TRBD1 (6 bases). This CDR3 region has 14 residues. V dropped 2 bases and J dropped 7 bases, with 14 bases sitting between them. Germline lookup yields CDR1 SNHLY and CDR2 FYNNEI. The CDR3 sequence is CASSETGLFLGYTF. CDR3 sequence (DNA): TGTGCCAGCAGTGAAACAGGGCTGTTCCTTGGCTACACCTTC.

The genes are TRBV4-1 and TRBJ1-3, with D perhaps TRBD1 (6 bases). Germline V CDR1 and CDR2: MGHRA, YSYEKL. The CDR3 loop spans 15 amino acids. V was shortened by 5 bases and J by 6 bases, with 17 bases between the two germline ends. The CDR3 DNA is TGCGCCAGCAGCTCGCTCGTTCAGGGGACAAACACCATATATTTT. Translation gives CASSSLVQGTNTIYF.

V and J are TRBV18 and TRBJ2-1, with D possibly TRBD1 on 8 matching bases. Germline values: CDR1 KGHSH, CDR2 LQKENI. This CDR3 is built from 19 residues. Trimming pared 6 bases from V and 0 bases from J, leaving 24 bases between. The CDR3 is CASSIRGLAAPLSYNEQFF. CDR3 in DNA: TGTGCCAGCTCGATCAGGGGGCTAGCGGCCCCACTCTCCTACAATGAGCAGTTCTTC.

The V call is TRBV7-2, the J call TRBJ2-7; TRBD1 aligns across 7 bases. Germline assignment: CDR1 SGHTA and CDR2 FQGNSA. V shed 5 bases and J 3 bases; nucleotides not matched to a gene: 7. This CDR3 region has 14 residues. CDR3 sequence (DNA): TGTGCCAGCAGCATTCAGGGGGTAGGCTACGAGCAGTACTTC. Translation gives CASSIQGVGYEQYF.

This chain connects TRBV5-1 to TRBJ1-3; 7 bases are shared with TRBD1. Per germline, CDR1 SGHRS and CDR2 YFSETQ. The V and J ends lost 4 bases and 7 bases, in that order; junction bases with no gene match: 11. The CDR3 is 15 amino acids. The CDR3 DNA is TGCGCCAGCAGCACGGGGACAGCCGAGGGGAACACCATATATTTT. Translated: CASSTGTAEGNTIYF.

The chain recombines TRBV28 with TRBJ2-5; D is possibly TRBD1 (5 bases). Trimming stripped 3 bases from V and 3 bases from J, with 8 bases between. This CDR3 contains 13 residues. In germline, CDR1 is MDHEN, CDR2 SYDVKM. CDR3 nucleotides: TGTGCCAGCAGTTTTGACAGAAAAGAGACCCAGTACTTC. Translating it yields CASSFDRKETQYF.

The chain combines TRBV14 with TRBJ2-5, with D uncertain. V was shortened by 3 bases and J by 6 bases, with 8 bases between the two germline ends. The CDR3 extends over 12 amino acids. From germline, CDR1 is SGHDN and CDR2 FVKESK. CDR3 in DNA: TGTGCCAGCAGCCAGTCCCTTAAGACCCAGTACTTC. Protein: CASSQSLKTQYF.

This clone was seen just once. The chain carries TRBV7-2 and TRBJ1-1; D uncertain. The V and J ends lost 2 bases and 0 bases respectively, with 7 bases between them. Germline V gives CDR1 SGHTA, CDR2 FQGNSA. The CDR3 spans 14 residues. The CDR3 region is CASSLRGLNTEAFF. The CDR3 bases are TGTGCCAGCAGCTTACGAGGGCTGAACACTGAAGCTTTCTTT.

The chain carries TRBV10-3 and TRBJ2-1; D is perhaps TRBD1 (6 bases). Trimming took 10 bases from V and 4 from J, leaving 17 bases between them. Germline V CDR1 and CDR2: ENHRY, SYGVKD. CDR3 length: 14 amino acids. The CDR3 DNA follows: TGTGCCACCATCTCAGGGGCAGGGTACAATGAGCAGTTCTTC. This sequence encodes CATISGAGYNEQFF.

This rearrangement joins TRBV10-3 to TRBJ2-7; the D is unclear. V lost 3 bases and J lost 2, with 11 bases in between. The CDR3 spans 14 residues. The germline V gene has CDR1 ENHRY and CDR2 SYGVKD. This CDR3 reads CAISDKGPTYEQYF. CDR3 DNA sequence: TGTGCCATCAGTGACAAGGGCCCCACCTACGAGCAGTACTTC.

This clone was observed a single time. The chain carries TRBV5-4 and TRBJ1-2; no reliable D call. Germline V gene sequence: CDR1 SGHNT, CDR2 YYREEE (reference sequence). V gave up 1 base and J gave up 2 bases, with 12 bases separating them. The CDR3 has 15 amino acids. The CDR3 DNA is TGTGCCAGCAGCTTGTCCAGCTCATTAAACTATGGCTACACCTTC. Residues: CASSLSSSLNYGYTF.

As DNA, the CDR3 is TGTGCCAGCGGGGGGAACTACGAGCAGTACTTC. Its translation: CASGGNYEQYF. The V and J genes are TRBV6-6 and TRBJ2-7; TRBD2 might be the D (6 bases). Germline CDR1 reads MNHNY; CDR2 reads SVGAGI (reference sequence). The CDR3 has 11 residues. V lost 8 bases to trimming and J lost 3 bases, with 8 bases between them.